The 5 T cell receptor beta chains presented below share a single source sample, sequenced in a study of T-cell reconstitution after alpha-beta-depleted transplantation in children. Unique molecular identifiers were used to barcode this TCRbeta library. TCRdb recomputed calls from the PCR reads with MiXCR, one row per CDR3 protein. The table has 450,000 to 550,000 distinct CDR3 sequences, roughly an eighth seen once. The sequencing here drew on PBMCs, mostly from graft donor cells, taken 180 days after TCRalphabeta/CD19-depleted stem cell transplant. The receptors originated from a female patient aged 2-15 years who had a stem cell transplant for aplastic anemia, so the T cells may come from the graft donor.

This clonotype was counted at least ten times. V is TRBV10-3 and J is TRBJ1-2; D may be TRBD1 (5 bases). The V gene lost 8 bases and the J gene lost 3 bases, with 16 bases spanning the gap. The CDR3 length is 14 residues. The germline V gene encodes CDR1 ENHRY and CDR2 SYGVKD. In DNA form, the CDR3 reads TGTGCCATCGGCGGGGACGACGGCTACTATGGCTACACCTTC. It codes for CAIGGDDGYYGYTF.

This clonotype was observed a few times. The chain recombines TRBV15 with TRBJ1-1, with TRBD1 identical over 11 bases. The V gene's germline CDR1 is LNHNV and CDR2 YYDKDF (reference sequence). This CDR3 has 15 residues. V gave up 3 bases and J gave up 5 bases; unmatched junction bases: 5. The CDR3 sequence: CATSRMGQGGTEAFF. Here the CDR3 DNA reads TGTGCCACCAGCAGGATGGGACAGGGGGGGACTGAAGCTTTCTTT.

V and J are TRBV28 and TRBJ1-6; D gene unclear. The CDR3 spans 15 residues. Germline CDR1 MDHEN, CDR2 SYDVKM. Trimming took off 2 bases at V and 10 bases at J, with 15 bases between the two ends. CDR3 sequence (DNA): TGTGCCAGCAGTTTAGCGATAGGGATTCGGTCACCCCTCCACTTT. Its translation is CASSLAIGIRSPLHF.

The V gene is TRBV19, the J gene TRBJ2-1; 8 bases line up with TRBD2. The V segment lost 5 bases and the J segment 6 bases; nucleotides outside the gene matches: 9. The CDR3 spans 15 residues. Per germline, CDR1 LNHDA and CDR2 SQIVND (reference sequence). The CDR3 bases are TGTGCCAGTAGTTACCGAGGACTAGCTGGCAATGAGCAGTTCTTC. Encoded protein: CASSYRGLAGNEQFF.

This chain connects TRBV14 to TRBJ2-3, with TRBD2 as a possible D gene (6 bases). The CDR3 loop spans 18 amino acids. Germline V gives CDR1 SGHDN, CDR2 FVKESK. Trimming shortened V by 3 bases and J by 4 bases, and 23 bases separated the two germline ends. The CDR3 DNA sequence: TGTGCCAGCAGCCAGGGGATTGGACTAATCTCTAGTGCAGATACGCAGTATTTT. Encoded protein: CASSQGIGLISSADTQYF. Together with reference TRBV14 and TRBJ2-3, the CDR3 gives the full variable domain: EAGVTQFPSHSVIEKGQTVTLRCDPISGHDNLYWYRRVMGKEIKFLLHFVKESKQDESGMPNNRFLAERTGGTYSTLKVQPAELEDSGVYFCASSQGIGLISSADTQYFGPGTRLTVL.